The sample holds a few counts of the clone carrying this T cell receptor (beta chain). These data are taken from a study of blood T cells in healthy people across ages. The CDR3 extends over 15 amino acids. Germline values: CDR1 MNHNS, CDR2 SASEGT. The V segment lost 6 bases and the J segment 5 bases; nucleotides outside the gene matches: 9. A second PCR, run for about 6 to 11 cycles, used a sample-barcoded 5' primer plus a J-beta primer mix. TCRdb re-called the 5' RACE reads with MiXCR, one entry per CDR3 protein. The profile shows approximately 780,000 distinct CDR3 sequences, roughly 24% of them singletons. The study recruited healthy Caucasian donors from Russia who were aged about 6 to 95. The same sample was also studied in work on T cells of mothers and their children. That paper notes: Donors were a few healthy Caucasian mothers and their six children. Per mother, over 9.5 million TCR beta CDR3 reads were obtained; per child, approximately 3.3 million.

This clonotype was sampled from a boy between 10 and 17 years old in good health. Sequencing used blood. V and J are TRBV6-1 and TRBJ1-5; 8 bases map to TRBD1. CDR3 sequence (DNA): TGTGCCAGCAGCCTACAGGGGGTAGAGGATCAGCCCCAGCATTTT. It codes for CASSLQGVEDQPQHF.